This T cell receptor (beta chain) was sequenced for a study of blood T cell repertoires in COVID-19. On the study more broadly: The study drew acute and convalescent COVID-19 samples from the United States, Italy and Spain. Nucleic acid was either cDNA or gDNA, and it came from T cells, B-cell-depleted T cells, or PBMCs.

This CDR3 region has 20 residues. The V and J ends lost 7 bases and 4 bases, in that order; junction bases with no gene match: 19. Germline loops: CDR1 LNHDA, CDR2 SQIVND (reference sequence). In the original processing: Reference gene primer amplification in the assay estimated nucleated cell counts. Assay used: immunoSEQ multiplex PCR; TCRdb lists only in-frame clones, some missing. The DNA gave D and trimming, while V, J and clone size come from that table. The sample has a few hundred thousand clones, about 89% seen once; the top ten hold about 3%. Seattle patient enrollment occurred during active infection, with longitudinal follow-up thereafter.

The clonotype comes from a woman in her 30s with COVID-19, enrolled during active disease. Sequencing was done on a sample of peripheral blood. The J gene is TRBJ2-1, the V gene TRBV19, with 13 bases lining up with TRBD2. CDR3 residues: CASNPYRTSGSGGSYNEQFF. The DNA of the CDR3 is TGTGCCAGTAACCCATATAGGACTAGCGGGAGCGGAGGTTCGTACAATGAGCAGTTCTTC.